A selection of T cell receptor beta chains follows, all from one sample in a study of blood T cell repertoires in COVID-19. Assay used: immunoSEQ multiplex PCR; TCRdb lists only in-frame clones, some missing. The sample shows about 150,000 clones, about 90% of them seen only once. The sample comprised peripheral blood. Every receptor here comes from a man aged 55 to 69 with acute or convalescent COVID-19. CDR3s include the opening cysteine and the closing phenylalanine or tryptophan. The D gene is left open where the match is weak. Only part of the rows carry a size: once, few, many, or a class if the clone is expanded.

TRBD1	TRBV5-1	TRBJ1-6	NA	14	TGCGCCAGCAGCTTGGGACAGGGTGATTCACCCCTCCACTTT	CASSLGQGDSPLHF
TRBD1	TRBV19	TRBJ1-5	NA	14	TGTGCCACCTCGGAAACAGGGGACAATCAGCCCCAGCATTTT	CATSETGDNQPQHF
TRBD1	TRBV4-2	TRBJ1-5	NA	19	TGTGCCAGCAGCCAAGATAGGCCGCCGGCCAGGGGGTTCAATCAGCCCCAGCATTTT	CASSQDRPPARGFNQPQHF
TRBD1	TRBV3-1/TRBV3-2	TRBJ1-1	NA	16	TGTGCCAGCAGCCAGACCGGGACAGGGGGCGGCACTGAAGCTTTCTTT	CASSQTGTGGGTEAFF
NA	TRBV4-1	TRBJ1-1	few	19	TGCGCCAGCAGCCAAGATATTCTCGGAGCCCTTTCTATGAACACTGAAGCTTTCTTT	CASSQDILGALSMNTEAFF
TRBD2	TRBV5-1	TRBJ2-1	NA	16	TGCGCCAGCAGCTTACCGGGACTAGCGGTTTACAATGAGCAGTTCTTC	CASSLPGLAVYNEQFF
NA	TRBV5-6	TRBJ1-1	NA	14	TGTGCCAGCAGCTTTTTTCCGGGGGTCACTGAAGCTTTCTTT	CASSFFPGVTEAFF
NA	TRBV12-3/TRBV12-4	TRBJ1-1	NA	12	TGTGCCAGCAGCCAGGGTACCACTGAAGCTTTCTTT	CASSQGTTEAFF
TRBD2	TRBV4-1	TRBJ2-1	NA	21	TGCGCCAGCAGCCAAGAAGGGGGCGGGGGGGCTGTGAGGGCGAAGTACAATGAGCAGTTCTTC	CASSQEGGGGAVRAKYNEQFF
NA	TRBV19	TRBJ2-1	NA	13	TGTGCCAGTAGCCCGACTAGATCGAGGGAGCAGTTCTTC	CASSPTRSREQFF
TRBD1	TRBV7-8	TRBJ1-1	once	14	TGTGCCAGCAGCGAGGACAGGACGAACACTGAAGCTTTCTTT	CASSEDRTNTEAFF
TRBD2	TRBV5-1	TRBJ2-3	once	16	TGCGCCAGCAGCCTTAGAAGGACTAGCGGGGTGGATACGCAGTATTTT	CASSLRRTSGVDTQYF
TRBD1	TRBV7-9	TRBJ1-2	NA	14	TGTGCCAGCAGCTTACGACAGGGTCTCTATGGCTACACCTTC	CASSLRQGLYGYTF
NA	TRBV30	TRBJ1-6	NA	13	TGTGCCTGCAGCAGGGGCTATAATTCACCCCTCCACTTT	CACSRGYNSPLHF
NA	TRBV4-1	TRBJ1-1	NA	15	TGCGCCAGCAGCCAAGACTCATACGGGGACACTGAAGCTTTCTTT	CASSQDSYGDTEAFF
TRBD2	TRBV11-2	TRBJ2-7	NA	15	TGTGCCAGCAGCTTAGCTGGCGGGGGGAGGTACGAGCAGTACTTC	CASSLAGGGRYEQYF
NA	TRBV25-1	TRBJ1-6	NA	16	TGTGCCAGCAGTGAACAGGGGAGCTCCTATAATTCACCCCTCCACTTT	CASSEQGSSYNSPLHF
NA	TRBV10-3	TRBJ2-2	NA	14	TGTGCCATCAGTGAGAGCCCTTCGACCGGGGAGCTGTTTTTT	CAISESPSTGELFF
NA	TRBV19	TRBJ2-3	NA	16	TGTGCCAGTAGTCTCGAGCCGGGTTTCGGCACAGATACGCAGTATTTT	CASSLEPGFGTDTQYF
NA	TRBV19	TRBJ1-2	NA	14	TGTGCCAGTATCGGGTACGCCACCGACTATGGCTACACCTTC	CASIGYATDYGYTF
TRBD1	TRBV7-9	TRBJ1-2	NA	15	TGTGCCAGCAGCTCAACAGGGGAGACAGGCTATGGCTACACCTTC	CASSSTGETGYGYTF
NA	TRBV23-1	TRBJ1-6	NA	24	TGCGCCAGCAGTCAAATTCCGGGCGGTGGGACAAGATACTACCGGGGCTCCTATAATTCACCCCTCCACTTT	CASSQIPGGGTRYYRGSYNSPLHF
TRBD1	TRBV18	TRBJ2-5	once	15	TGTGCCAGCTCACCTGGACAGGGAACCACGGAGACCCAGTACTTC	CASSPGQGTTETQYF
NA	TRBV5-8	TRBJ1-5	NA	15	TGTGCCAGCAGCTTGGGGGCAGGGCTGGGTCAGCCCCAGCATTTT	CASSLGAGLGQPQHF
TRBD2	TRBV24-1	TRBJ2-5	NA	15	TGTGCCACCAGTGATTTTCGGGGGGACCAAGAGACCCAGTACTTC	CATSDFRGDQETQYF
NA	TRBV7-9	TRBJ1-4	few	14	TGTGCCAGCAGCCTTGGGGGGACTAATGAAAAACTGTTTTTT	CASSLGGTNEKLFF
TRBD1	TRBV5-8	TRBJ2-5	NA	14	TGTGCCAGCAGCTTGGGGACAGGGGAAGAGACCCAGTACTTC	CASSLGTGEETQYF
TRBD1	TRBV5-1	TRBJ1-2	NA	14	TGCGCCAGCAGCGAGGGACAGGGGGCCTATGGCTACACCTTC	CASSEGQGAYGYTF
NA	TRBV6-6	TRBJ1-1	NA	15	TGTGCCAGCAGTGACACAGGGAAAGCGGACACTGAAGCTTTCTTT	CASSDTGKADTEAFF
TRBD1	TRBV5-1	TRBJ2-1	NA	15	TGCGCCAGCAGCCAGGGACAGGGGGCGTACAATGAGCAGTTCTTC	CASSQGQGAYNEQFF
NA	TRBV18	TRBJ1-2	NA	14	TGTGCCAGCTCACCACCCTACAGGGATGCTGGCTACACCTTC	CASSPPYRDAGYTF
TRBD1	TRBV14	TRBJ1-3	NA	16	TGTGCCAGCAGCCGGGGCAGGGGGTTAACTGGAAACACCATATATTTT	CASSRGRGLTGNTIYF
TRBD1	TRBV7-6	TRBJ2-5	NA	16	TGTGCCAGCAGCCGCCAGGACAGGGTTTTGTCAGAGACCCAGTACTTC	CASSRQDRVLSETQYF
NA	TRBV6-1	TRBJ2-2	NA	14	TGTGCCAGCAGTGAATTGACTAGTCTATCGGAGCTGTTTTTT	CASSELTSLSELFF
TRBD2	TRBV7-9	TRBJ2-1	NA	16	TGTGCCAGCAGCTTAGCAACGGGACTAGCTTACAATGAGCAGTTCTTC	CASSLATGLAYNEQFF
TRBD2	TRBV7-2	TRBJ2-3	NA	14	TGTGCCAGCAGCCTGCGGGGGGGCACAGATACGCAGTATTTT	CASSLRGGTDTQYF